This T cell receptor (beta chain) was captured by sequencing in a study of blood T cell repertoires in COVID-19. V lost 3 bases and J lost 8, with 14 bases in between. Per germline, CDR1 LNHNV and CDR2 YYDKDF (reference sequence). The CDR3 contains 14 residues. This clone counts as large. Only in-frame clones appear in the TCRdb table, and some are missing; sequencing was by immunoSEQ multiplex PCR. The sample lists approximately 130,000 clones; about 90% were seen once. Input material: peripheral blood. The chain uses TRBV15 and TRBJ2-1, with D possibly being TRBD2 (6 bases). The TCR comes from a woman between 45 and 60 years old who had recovered from COVID-19. The DNA for the CDR3 is TGTGCCACCAGCAGGGTAGCGGAAAGGGATGAGCAGTTCTTC. Amino acids: CATSRVAERDEQFF.